The 31 T cell receptor beta chains in this list originate from one sample, sequenced in a study of tumor and adjacent non-tumor tissue in lung cancer. RNA was extracted from bulk tissue without any cell sorting. The normal lung tissue was taken more than 3 cm from the tumor edge. Three rounds of nested PCR, following a modified ARM-PCR protocol, produced the TCRbeta library. TCRdb passed the multiplex PCR reads through MiXCR, listing each CDR3 protein once. This table has 50,000 to 60,000 distinct CDR3 sequences, 60% to 80% appearing once. The sample comprised distant non-tumor lung tissue. Receptors were obtained from a woman aged 55-69 years with non-small cell lung cancer.

In regard to this clonotype: It may be a read error: a sequence one base away is much more abundant. The gene calls are TRBV6-5 and TRBJ2-7, with a tentative D call TRBD2 (6 bases). CDR1 is MNHEY and CDR2 is SVGAGI in the germline V gene. The CDR3 is 13 residues long. The CDR3 reads CASGAGTSYGQYF. For the CDR3, the DNA is TGTGCCAGCGGGGCAGGGACTTCCTACGGGCAGTACTTC.

As for this clonotype: Compared with germline, one end of the junction differs, possibly owing to a read error. The V call is TRBV7-9, the J call TRBJ2-2, with 8 nucleotides matching TRBD2. Germline V gene data show CDR1 as SEHNR and CDR2 as FQNEAQ (reference sequence). This CDR3 is 16 amino acids long. The CDR3 bases are TGTGTCAGCAGCTTAGCGGCGGGAGGAGACACCGGGGAGCTGTTTTTT. It encodes CVSSLAAGGDTGELFF.

Note on this clonotype: One junction end does not reproduce the germline sequence, and a read error may be involved. The chain employs TRBV12-3 or TRBV12-4 and TRBJ2-1; D possibly uses TRBD1 or TRBD2 (5 bases each). The CDR3 spans 14 residues. The CDR3 loop is CASKFSGGRAEQSF. The CDR3 DNA is TGTGCCAGCAAGTTCTCTGGGGGTAGAGCTGAGCAGTCCTTC.

Worth noting for this clonotype: The junction differs from germline at one of its ends, possibly a read error. The chain links TRBV6-2 or TRBV6-3 to TRBJ2-2, with 7 bases matching TRBD1. Germline assignment: CDR1 MNHEY and CDR2 SVGEGT. This CDR3 spans 15 amino acids. The CDR3 here is CASSERGRSTGEPFF. CDR3 DNA: TGTGCCAGTAGTGAAAGGGGGCGCAGCACCGGGGAGCCGTTTTTT.

About this clonotype: An end of the junction does not agree with germline; a read error may underlie this. The gene calls are TRBV11-3 and TRBJ2-7, with D possibly matching TRBD2 (5 bases). This CDR3 region has 12 residues. The V gene's germline CDR1 is SGHNT and CDR2 YENEEA. The chain's CDR3 is CAIGVEGYVQYF. The CDR3 region has the DNA TGTGCCATCGGCGTCGAGGGATACGTGCAGTACTTC.

On this clonotype itself: Relative to the germline gene, one junction end is altered; a read error may explain this. J is TRBJ2-3 and V is TRBV11-2; no firm D call. In germline, CDR1 is SGHAT, CDR2 FQNNGV. CDR3 length: 14 amino acids. The CDR3 coding sequence is TGTGCCAGCAGCTTAGATATGGTAACAGATACACAGTATTTT. Protein sequence: CASSLDMVTDTQYF. Looking up the rest from reference TRBV11-2 and TRBJ2-3 gives the full variable domain: EAGVAQSPRYKIIEKRQSVAFWCNPISGHATLYWYQQILGQGPKLLIQFQNNGVVDDSQLPKDRFSAERLKGVDSTLKIQPAKLEDSAVYLCASSLDMVTDTQYFGPGTRLTVL.

This clonotype was recorded only once. It is likely a read error, because the conserved phenylalanine at the end of the CDR3 is missing. The DNA is left out, because the CDR3 cannot be placed on it with certainty; the CDR3 is given as TCRdb lists it. V gene TRBV12-3 or TRBV12-4 combines with J gene TRBJ2-7; the tabulated D call, TRBD1, remains unverified against the DNA. A total of 15 residues make up the CDR3, ends included. The CDR3 reads CASSFYGGQSYEQHS.

Remarks on this clonotype: A read error is likely, as this CDR3 ends without the conserved phenylalanine or tryptophan. The V gene is TRBV6-2 or TRBV6-3, the J gene TRBJ2-5; D may be TRBD1 (5 bases). This CDR3 spans 13 amino acids. Trimming stripped 4 bases from V and 2 bases from J, with 8 bases between. Germline V gene lookup returns CDR1 MNHEY and CDR2 SVGEGT. CDR3 sequence (DNA): TGTGCCAGCAGTTTCGCAGGGCAAGAGACCCAGTACTTG. Protein product: CASSFAGQETQYL.

On this clonotype itself: Germline is not matched at one junction end, which may reflect a read error. The genes are TRBV11-2 and TRBJ2-1; TRBD2 matches at 12 bases. The CDR3 is made up of 17 amino acids. The germline gives CDR1 SGHAT, CDR2 FQNNGV. The CDR3 sequence is CSSSPPQLAGGLDEQFF. The CDR3 nucleotides read TGTTCCAGCAGCCCCCCCCAACTAGCGGGGGGTCTCGATGAGCAGTTCTTC.

This clonotype was detected only once. A junction end diverges from the germline sequence, so it may reflect a read error. The gene calls are TRBV4-3 and TRBJ2-3; 10 bases fit TRBD2. The length of the CDR3 is 15 residues. CDR1 is LGHNA and CDR2 is YSLEER in the germline V gene. The CDR3 DNA follows: TGCGCCAGCAGCCAAGGAACTAGCGGGGCAGATACGCAGCCTTTT. This sequence encodes CASSQGTSGADTQPF.

A note on this clonotype: Likely a read error: the CDR3 ends without its conserved phenylalanine or tryptophan. This sequence joins TRBV29-1 and TRBJ1-5; D is ambiguous. The CDR3 sequence is 12 residues long. V lost 8 bases and J 2 bases, leaving 10 bases between the germline ends. CDR1 is SQVTM, CDR2 ANQGSEA, per germline. As DNA, the CDR3 is TGCAGCTTCCCGGACGGCAATCAGCCCCAGCATTCT. It codes for CSFPDGNQPQHS.

Regarding this clonotype: An end of the junction differs from the germline gene, which may be a read error. Here the CDR3 reads CAISTRMGGPYHGETQYF. The CDR3 DNA reads TGTGCCATCAGCACTCGGATGGGGGGCCCTTACCATGGGGAGACCCAATACTTC. The chain has TRBV28 and TRBJ2-5; either TRBD1 or TRBD2 may supply D (6 bases each). CDR3 length: 18 amino acids. Germline loops: CDR1 MDHEN, CDR2 SYDVKM.

As for this clonotype: A much larger clone sits a single nucleotide away, making a read error possible. The chain has TRBV10-1 and TRBJ2-2; no clear D gene. The CDR3 loop spans 15 amino acids. CDR1 is WNHNN and CDR2 is SYGVQD in the germline V gene (reference sequence). CDR3 sequence (DNA): TGCGCCAGCGGTGAGTGTGTTTTATCGGGCAGGGAGCTGTTTTTT. Translated, it gives CASGECVLSGRELFF.

The V gene is TRBV19, the J gene TRBJ2-3; D might be TRBD1 or TRBD2, each matching 5 bases. The germline V gene has CDR1 LNHDA and CDR2 SQIVND (reference sequence). The CDR3 runs 15 residues. The V end was cut by 3 bases, the J end by 1 base, with 11 bases between. The CDR3 region is CASSMASRGTDTQYF. The CDR3 DNA is TGTGCCAGTAGTATGGCTAGCAGGGGCACAGATACGCAGTATTTT.

Notes on this clonotype: A much bigger clone sits one base away, suggesting this may be a read error. The chain links TRBV5-1 to TRBJ2-7; D may be TRBD2 (6 bases). V dropped 4 bases and J dropped 6 bases, with 20 bases sitting between them. This CDR3 is built from 15 residues. From germline, CDR1 is SGHRS and CDR2 YFSETQ. In DNA form, the CDR3 reads TGCGCCAGCAGCCGGGGAGGACGGGGGAGCCTCGAGCAGTACTTC. Its protein product is CASSRGGRGSLEQYF.

The gene calls are TRBV20-1 and TRBJ1-6, with TRBD1 identical over 8 bases. CDR3 length: 13 residues. CDR1 and CDR2 (germline): DFQATT, SNEGSKA (reference sequence). Trimming cost V 5 bases and J 10 bases; bases outside gene matches: 7. The CDR3 region has the DNA TGCAGTGCTCCGGACAGGGTCGGGTCACCCCTCCACTTT. Its translation: CSAPDRVGSPLHF.

V usage is TRBV6-5 and J usage is TRBJ2-7; possible D gene TRBD1, 7 bases. Germline V gene sequence: CDR1 MNHEY, CDR2 SVGAGI. V was pared by 6 bases and J by 1 base, with 13 bases between. The CDR3 is 14 residues long. CDR3 DNA: TGTGCCAGCAGGGGGGGACAGTGTTCCTACGAGCAGTACTTC. Its translation: CASRGGQCSYEQYF.

This clonotype occurred a few times. V usage is TRBV12-3 or TRBV12-4 and J usage is TRBJ2-5, with TRBD2 matching 11 bases. This CDR3 comprises 15 residues. CDR3 loop: CVSSASGGYQETQYF. The CDR3 DNA is TGTGTCAGTAGCGCTAGCGGGGGGTACCAAGAGACCCAGTACTTC.

A note on this clonotype: A single base separates this from a much larger clone, so it may be a read error. V and J are TRBV28 and TRBJ1-1; D might be TRBD1 (5 bases). Germline assignment: CDR1 MDHEN and CDR2 SYDVKM. The CDR3 loop spans 14 amino acids. The CDR3 region is CASSGTVGDTEALF. DNA of the CDR3: TGTGCCAGCAGTGGGACGGTTGGCGACACTGAAGCTTTATTT.

This sequence joins TRBV28 and TRBJ1-1; D ambiguous. Germline loops: CDR1 MDHEN, CDR2 SYDVKM. V lost 1 base and J lost 7, with 16 bases in between. There are 15 residues in the CDR3. The DNA of the CDR3 is TGTGCCAGCAGTTTATTACCTCCTATCTACGTTGAAGCTTTCTTT. It translates to CASSLLPPIYVEAFF.

This clonotype was observed at least ten times. This chain links TRBV5-6 with TRBJ2-1; 10 bases fit TRBD2. Trimming cost V 5 bases and J 6 bases; bases outside gene matches: 17. This CDR3 is built from 18 residues. Germline V gene data show CDR1 as SGHDT and CDR2 as YYEEEE. CDR3 in amino acids: CASRGRTSGIGGGNEQFF. The CDR3 nucleotides are TGTGCCAGCAGGGGACGGACTAGCGGTATTGGGGGAGGCAATGAGCAGTTCTTC.

The CDR3 DNA sequence: TGTGCCAGCAGCTTAGTCAGCGGGAGGAACAATGAGCAGTTCTTC. Its translation: CASSLVSGRNNEQFF. The V and J genes are TRBV11-2 and TRBJ2-1; 9 bases are shared with TRBD2. CDR3 length: 15 residues. V shed 1 base and J 5 bases; nucleotides not matched to a gene: 3. Germline V lookup: CDR1 SGHAT, CDR2 FQNNGV.

With respect to this clonotype: A single base separates this from a much larger clone, so it may be a read error. The V call is TRBV28, the J call TRBJ1-2; no firm D call. CDR1 is MDHEN, CDR2 SYDVKM, per germline. The length of the CDR3 is 15 residues. Trimming took off 11 bases at V and 1 base at J, with 20 bases between the two ends. CDR3 DNA: TGTGCCGGCATTCAAGGGATCGGTAATAACTATGGCTACACCTTC. It encodes CAGIQGIGNNYGYTF.

With regard to this clonotype: One junction end does not reproduce the germline sequence, and a read error may be involved. V and J are TRBV4-3 and TRBJ1-5, with a tentative D call TRBD1 (5 bases). This CDR3 comprises 18 residues. CDR1 is LGHNA and CDR2 is YSLEER in the germline V gene. CDR3 sequence (DNA): TGCGCCAGCAGCCAATGCTGGGCTAAACCTAGGGGATCCCAGCCCCGGCATTTT. Translation gives CASSQCWAKPRGSQPRHF.

In the case of this clonotype: One junction end disagrees with the germline gene, perhaps due to a read error. The chain couples TRBV11-3 to TRBJ2-1; 10 bases align to TRBD1. CDR1 SGHNT and CDR2 YENEEA come from the germline V gene. CDR3 length: 16 amino acids. The CDR3 region has the DNA TGTACCAACACTTATCAGGGACAGGGGTCCTACAATGATCAGTTCTTC. Encoded protein: CTNTYQGQGSYNDQFF.

By share of the sample, this clonotype is medium-sized. This sequence joins TRBV29-1 and TRBJ1-1, with D unresolved. The germline V and J ends were trimmed by 0 bases and 1 base, with 6 bases remaining between them. This CDR3 is built from 13 residues. Germline CDR1 SQVTM, CDR2 ANQGSEA. The CDR3 region has the DNA TGCAGCGTTGAAGACCTACGGAACACTGAAGCTTTCTTT. As protein: CSVEDLRNTEAFF.

This chain joins TRBV6-2 or TRBV6-3 and TRBJ2-7; D is unresolved. The CDR3 runs to 10 residues. Germline V gene sequence: CDR1 MNHEY, CDR2 SVGEGT. V lost 10 bases to trimming and J lost 2 bases, with 6 bases between them. CDR3 in amino acids: CATGTYEQYF. The CDR3 nucleotides read TGTGCCACTGGAACCTACGAGCAGTACTTC.

This clonotype was recorded once. A read error may produce the germline difference seen at one junction end. V usage is TRBV4-3 and J usage is TRBJ2-1, with 10 bases aligning to TRBD2. The germline V gene encodes CDR1 LGHNA and CDR2 YSLEER. This CDR3 is 14 amino acids long. CDR3 bases: TGCGCCAGAAGCCAAGCTAGCGGGGGCAGTGAGCAGTTCTTC. It yields the protein CARSQASGGSEQFF.

The sample holds one count of this clonotype. One junction end does not reproduce the germline sequence, and a read error may be involved. The V gene is TRBV5-4, the J gene TRBJ2-5, with D possibly TRBD2 on 5 matching bases. CDR1 SGHNT and CDR2 YYREEE come from the germline V gene (reference sequence). The length of the CDR3 is 15 residues. This CDR3 reads CASSVDGPKRETHYF. Written as DNA, the CDR3 is TGTGCCAGCAGCGTTGATGGACCAAAAAGGGAGACCCACTACTTC.

This clonotype was picked up many times. The chain recombines TRBV4-1 with TRBJ2-2; 9 positions match TRBD1. The germline gives CDR1 MGHRA, CDR2 YSYEKL. The V and J ends lost 0 bases and 7 bases, in that order; junction bases with no gene match: 9. The CDR3 is 17 residues long. The CDR3 DNA follows: TGCGCCAGCAGCCAAGATCCGGGACAGGGAGTGAGCGGGGAGCTGTTTTTT. Its translation: CASSQDPGQGVSGELFF.

The genes are TRBV14 and TRBJ1-1; no reliable D call. Germline CDR1 reads SGHDN; CDR2 reads FVKESK. The CDR3 contains 12 residues. CDR3 sequence (DNA): TGTACTAGCAGCCGGGAGAGGGTGGAAGCTTTCTTT. Its protein is CTSSRERVEAFF.